A single sample gave rise to the 21 T cell receptor beta chains below, sequenced in a study of blood T cell repertoires in COVID-19. Profiling relied on immunoSEQ multiplex PCR, and the TCRdb table lists in-frame clones only, not all of them. This sample has some 50,000 clones, with 75% to 95% found just once. Sequencing used peripheral blood. The receptors shown here come from a man aged 40-50 years with acute or convalescent COVID-19.

CDR3 in amino acids: CASSPRIAGGPSTDTQYF. CDR3 DNA: TGTGCCAGCAGCCCCCGAATAGCGGGAGGGCCAAGCACAGATACGCAGTATTTT. The chain couples TRBV7-6 to TRBJ2-3, with 11 positions matching TRBD2. This CDR3 has 18 residues. J lost 0 bases, V lost 5 bases, and 10 bases had no gene match. Germline values: CDR1 SGHVS, CDR2 FNYEAQ. Variable domain in full (rest from reference TRBV7-6 and TRBJ2-3): GAGVSQSPRYKVTKRGQDVALRCDPISGHVSLYWYRQALGQGPEFLTYFNYEAQQDKSGLPNDRFSAERPEGSISTLTIQRTEQRDSAMYRCASSPRIAGGPSTDTQYFGPGTRLTVL.

The chain links TRBV2 to TRBJ2-3; 7 bases are shared with TRBD1. The CDR3 covers 16 residues. The germline V gene encodes CDR1 SNHLY and CDR2 FYNNEI. The junction had 5 bases not matched to a gene; V was cut back by 2 bases and J by 0 bases. CDR3 amino acids: CASSEMTGPSTDTQYF. Here the CDR3 DNA reads TGTGCCAGCAGTGAAATGACAGGGCCTAGCACAGATACGCAGTATTTT.

The gene calls are TRBV10-3 and TRBJ2-7, with no clear D. The ends were cut back, 8 bases at V and 1 base at J, with 9 bases in the middle. This CDR3 has 12 residues. CDR1 is ENHRY and CDR2 is SYGVKD in the germline V gene. CDR3: CAIRIASYEQYF. CDR3 sequence (DNA): TGTGCCATCCGAATAGCTTCCTACGAGCAGTACTTC.

This clone has a handful of counts. This chain connects TRBV7-9 to TRBJ2-2; TRBD1 agrees at 7 bases. The germline V gene has CDR1 SEHNR and CDR2 FQNEAQ (reference sequence). This CDR3 has 16 residues. With 1 base clipped from V and 4 bases from J, the junction kept 6 bases outside the gene matches. CDR3: CASSLVRGRSTGELFF. Written as DNA, the CDR3 is TGTGCCAGCAGCTTAGTGAGGGGGCGCAGCACCGGGGAGCTGTTTTTT.

The chain employs TRBV9 and TRBJ2-7, with 9 bases aligning to TRBD1. V was clipped by 4 bases and J by 7 bases; unmatched bases: 6. Germline CDR1 is SGDLS and CDR2 is YYNGEE. The CDR3 spans 13 residues. CDR3 loop: CASSRTGGEEQYF. In DNA, the CDR3 is TGTGCCAGCAGCCGTACAGGGGGCGAAGAGCAGTACTTC.

The chain has TRBV25-1 and TRBJ1-5, with D possibly matching TRBD1 (5 bases). Germline assignment: CDR1 MGHDK and CDR2 SYGVNS. V dropped 8 bases and J dropped 2 bases, with 10 bases sitting between them. CDR3 length: 13 residues. CDR3 in DNA: TGTGCCAGCCGCCCGGGGGGCAATCAGCCCCAGCATTTT. This sequence encodes CASRPGGNQPQHF.

This chain uses TRBV3-1 (or the pseudogene TRBV3-2) with TRBJ2-2; D remains unclear. Germline values: CDR1 LGHDT, CDR2 YNNKEL (reference sequence). Deletions cut 4 bases from V and 1 base from J, with 7 bases between. This CDR3 has 14 residues. The CDR3 region has the DNA TGTGCCAGCAGCCGAGCCCGGAACACCGGGGAGCTGTTTTTT. Amino acids: CASSRARNTGELFF.

The chain uses TRBV5-1 and TRBJ1-2, with a weak D call TRBD1 (5 bases). Deletions cut 5 bases from V and 2 bases from J, with 13 bases between. CDR1 is SGHRS, CDR2 YFSETQ, per germline. This CDR3 is 14 amino acids long. CDR3 nucleotides: TGCGCCAGCAGAGAGGCAGGGTTAAACTATGGCTACACCTTC. Translating gives CASREAGLNYGYTF.

The chain combines TRBV19 with TRBJ1-5, with 7 bases fitting TRBD1. Germline loops: CDR1 LNHDA, CDR2 SQIVND (reference sequence). V dropped 6 bases and J dropped 2; count of bases not matched to a gene: 7. The CDR3 consists of 15 residues. The CDR3 DNA is TGTGCCAGTAGCAACGACAGGGCCGGCAATCAGCCCCAGCATTTT. It yields the protein CASSNDRAGNQPQHF.

CDR3 DNA sequence: TGTGCCAGCAGTTCCCACAACTCCTACGAGCAGTACTTC. Encoded protein: CASSSHNSYEQYF. This chain joins TRBV12-3 or TRBV12-4 and TRBJ2-7, with D unresolved. The CDR3 extends over 13 amino acids. The V and J ends lost 4 bases and 0 bases respectively, with 7 bases between them.

The gene calls are TRBV28 and TRBJ1-4; TRBD1 matches 10 bases. CDR1 and CDR2 (germline): MDHEN, SYDVKM. J gave up 7 bases and V 4 bases, and 6 bases lay outside the gene matches. The CDR3 extends over 15 amino acids. The CDR3 region is CASSYSGTGVEKLFF. In nucleotides, the CDR3 is TGTGCCAGCAGTTATTCCGGGACAGGGGTTGAAAAACTGTTTTTT.

The chain is built from TRBV3-1 (or the pseudogene TRBV3-2) and TRBJ1-2; a possible D gene is TRBD1 (6 bases). Germline V gives CDR1 LGHDT, CDR2 YNNKEL (reference sequence). V lost 4 bases and J lost 6, with 18 bases in between. This CDR3 is built from 15 residues. The CDR3 DNA is TGTGCCAGCAGCCCACGGACCAGGGGAGCGGATGGCTACACCTTC. As protein: CASSPRTRGADGYTF.

The chain couples TRBV5-6 to TRBJ2-3; D is ambiguous. With 1 base removed from V and 3 bases from J, the gap between germline ends came to 12 bases. The CDR3 runs 15 residues. Germline assignment: CDR1 SGHDT and CDR2 YYEEEE. CDR3 region: CASSLPAAQTDTQYF. The CDR3 DNA reads as TGTGCCAGCAGCTTGCCGGCGGCGCAAACAGATACGCAGTATTTT.

This chain's CDR3 is CASSSRQGETQYF. CDR3 in DNA: TGCGCCAGCAGCAGCCGACAGGGTGAGACCCAGTACTTC. The rearrangement links TRBV5-1 to TRBJ2-5; 7 bases are a match to TRBD1. Looked up from germline, CDR1 is SGHRS and CDR2 is YFSETQ. This CDR3 contains 13 residues. J was trimmed by 5 bases and V by 4 bases; bases with no gene match: 5.

The chain recombines TRBV12-5 with TRBJ2-5; D not certain. This CDR3 contains 13 residues. Germline V gives CDR1 LGHNT, CDR2 FRNRAP. With 5 bases removed from V and 4 bases from J, the gap between germline ends came to 11 bases. The CDR3 spells CASGDWSRETQYF. As DNA, the CDR3 is TGTGCTAGTGGTGACTGGAGTAGAGAGACCCAGTACTTC.

This clone was seen a few times. The V call is TRBV29-1, the J call TRBJ2-7; D perhaps matches TRBD1 (6 bases). The CDR3 is 12 residues long. CDR1 and CDR2 (germline): SQVTM, ANQGSEA. Trimming took off 3 bases at V and 3 bases at J, with 9 bases between the two ends. CDR3 sequence (DNA): TGCAGCGTTGAGGAGGACAGCTACGAGCAGTACTTC. Translated: CSVEEDSYEQYF.

The J gene is TRBJ2-7, the V gene TRBV7-9; TRBD2 might be the D (5 bases). Germline V lookup: CDR1 SEHNR, CDR2 FQNEAQ (reference sequence). The CDR3 extends over 13 amino acids. Between the trimmed V and J ends, which lost 5 bases and 11 bases, there was a span of 19 bases. This CDR3 reads CASSPPTNVGKYF. The CDR3 DNA reads TGTGCCAGCAGCCCCCCGACTAACGTGGGCAAGTACTTC. Together with reference TRBV7-9 and TRBJ2-7, the CDR3 gives the full variable domain: DTGVSQNPRHKITKRGQNVTFRCDPISEHNRLYWYRQTLGQGPEFLTYFQNEAQLEKSRLLSDRFSAERPKGSFSTLEIQRTEQGDSAMYLCASSPPTNVGKYFGPGTRLTVT.

The chain joins TRBV7-2 to TRBJ2-1; unclear D gene. The germline gives CDR1 SGHTA, CDR2 FQGNSA. V gave up 6 bases and J gave up 8 bases, with 14 bases separating them. The CDR3 sequence is 13 residues long. In nucleotides, the CDR3 is TGTGCCAGCAGTTCCTCTCCTGGCCATGAGCAGTTCTTC. As protein: CASSSSPGHEQFF. The full variable domain, rest sourced from reference TRBV7-2 and TRBJ2-1, is GAGVSQSPSNKVTEKGKDVELRCDPISGHTALYWYRQSLGQGLEFLIYFQGNSAPDKSGLPSDRFSAERTGGSVSTLTIQRTQQEDSAVYLCASSSSPGHEQFFGPGTRLTVL.

The chain joins TRBV10-1 to TRBJ2-2, with D possibly being TRBD1 (6 bases). The CDR3 consists of 13 residues. Germline values: CDR1 WNHNN, CDR2 SYGVQD (reference sequence). The ends were cut back, 5 bases at V and 6 bases at J, with 10 bases in the middle. The CDR3 DNA reads TGCGCCAGCAGTCAAGGGGGTTCCGGGGAGCTGTTTTTT. It specifies CASSQGGSGELFF.

V is TRBV18 and J is TRBJ2-6; TRBD2 is a possible D gene (6 bases). The CDR3 contains 16 residues. Trimming took 5 bases from V and 2 from J, leaving 13 bases between them. Germline V gene data show CDR1 as KGHSH and CDR2 as LQKENI. CDR3 nucleotides: TGTGCCAGCTCAACGTCTAGCGAACCTGGGGCCAACGTCCTGACTTTC. It yields the protein CASSTSSEPGANVLTF.

J is TRBJ2-1 and V is TRBV29-1; TRBD2 is a possible D gene (6 bases). V was shortened by 7 bases and J by 2 bases, with 18 bases between the two germline ends. The germline V gene encodes CDR1 SQVTM and CDR2 ANQGSEA. This CDR3 has 15 amino acids. The chain's CDR3 is CSAAVGSRAYNEQFF. CDR3 nucleotide sequence: TGCAGCGCCGCGGTCGGGAGTAGGGCCTACAATGAGCAGTTCTTC.